One and the same sample provided the 4 T cell receptor beta chains below, sequenced in a study of shared clonotypes between healthy human individuals. Libraries were prepared by immunoSEQ multiplex PCR; TCRdb keeps only in-frame clonotypes and omits some of them. The profile covers 2.3 million or so clones, with more than 85% appearing a single time and 0.35% to 0.45% taken by the ten largest. The sample taken for sequencing was naive CD4+ T cells from PBMCs. As for subset: CD45RA+ positively selected. These receptors originate from a man younger than 35 in good health. Some clones in this sample may be carry-over from other donors' samples.

The J gene is TRBJ2-1, the V gene TRBV7-9; no reliable D call. The ends were cut back, 1 base at V and 10 bases at J, with 17 bases in the middle. Germline V lookup: CDR1 SEHNR, CDR2 FQNEAQ (reference sequence). The CDR3 spans 15 residues. This chain's CDR3 is CASSLGRPEAWEQFF. The DNA of the CDR3 is TGTGCCAGCAGCTTAGGGCGGCCCGAGGCTTGGGAGCAGTTCTTC.

The V gene is TRBV5-1, the J gene TRBJ1-1; weak D call: TRBD1 (6 bases). V lost 5 bases and J lost 0, with 17 bases in between. Looked up from germline, CDR1 is SGHRS and CDR2 is YFSETQ. The CDR3 is made up of 16 amino acids. CDR3 region: CASRPGTQYMNTEAFF. As DNA, the CDR3 is TGCGCCAGCAGGCCCGGGACACAGTACATGAACACTGAAGCTTTCTTT.

This chain joins TRBV7-2 and TRBJ2-1; 13 bases line up with TRBD2. The CDR3 is 18 residues long. V shed 5 bases and J 3 bases; nucleotides not matched to a gene: 10. Germline CDR1 SGHTA, CDR2 FQGNSA. Here the CDR3 reads CASSRQGGLAGFYNEQFF. Written as DNA, the CDR3 is TGTGCCAGCAGCCGACAGGGGGGACTAGCGGGATTCTACAATGAGCAGTTCTTC.

Concerning this clone itself: At the DNA level, this CDR3 is encoded by other sequences in the same sample as well. The V call is TRBV18, the J call TRBJ1-2; D remains unclear. The V and J ends lost 4 bases and 1 base respectively, with 10 bases between them. The CDR3 is made up of 14 amino acids. CDR1 is KGHSH, CDR2 LQKENI, per germline. The CDR3 DNA reads as TGTGCCAGCTCACAAGGGCAGCTTAACTATGGCTACACCTTC. Its protein product is CASSQGQLNYGYTF.